The clone carrying this TCR beta chain was observed once. The data were obtained in a study of technical replicates of blood from several donors. Germline assignment: CDR1 SGHRS and CDR2 YFSETQ. Trimming removed 4 bases at V and 2 bases at J, with 10 bases between. The CDR3 extends over 14 amino acids. The protocol was immunoSEQ multiplex PCR, while the TCRdb copy is restricted to in-frame clones and leaves out a portion. The data show about 64,000 clones, 86% seen once. The V gene is TRBV5-1, the J gene TRBJ1-3; a possible D gene is TRBD1 (5 bases). This sequence was found in a human donor in good health. Some clones in this sample may be carry-over from other donors' samples. Sample: PBMCs. CDR3: CASSGGATGNTIYF. The CDR3, as DNA: TGCGCCAGCAGCGGTGGGGCTACTGGAAACACCATATATTTT.